Listed below are T cell receptor beta chains from one sample, sequenced in a study of cytomegalovirus exposure and HLA in healthy donors. Here immunoSEQ multiplex PCR was the method, and the copy in TCRdb shows in-frame clones only, minus some. This sample has approximately 190,000 clones, with more than 80% found just once. Sequences were obtained from PBMCs. These receptors all stem from a young man in good health and CMV-seropositive. The CDR3 runs from the conserved cysteine through the conserved F or W. Each record gives: CDR3 protein, CDR3 DNA, V gene, J gene, D gene, clone size. D genes are given only for firm matches. Clone sizes are given selectively: once, few, many, or a class where the clone is expanded.

cdr3_aa: CASSPPSRRDTEAFF
cdr3_nt: TGTGCCAGCAGCCCCCCCAGCAGGAGGGATACTGAAGCTTTCTTT
v_call: TRBV5-4
j_call: TRBJ1-1
d_call: -
clone_size: -

cdr3_aa: CASSGTSGGGTDTQYF
cdr3_nt: TGCGCCAGCAGCGGGACTAGCGGAGGAGGAACAGATACGCAGTATTTT
v_call: TRBV5-1
j_call: TRBJ2-3
d_call: TRBD2
clone_size: -

cdr3_aa: CASSRQGGTGELFF
cdr3_nt: TGTGCCAGCAGCCGACAGGGTGGAACCGGGGAGCTGTTTTTT
v_call: TRBV6-5
j_call: TRBJ2-2
d_call: TRBD1
clone_size: -

cdr3_aa: CASSLPGGEEKLFF
cdr3_nt: TGTGCCAGCAGCTTGCCGGGCGGGGAAGAAAAACTGTTTTTT
v_call: TRBV5-6
j_call: TRBJ1-4
d_call: -
clone_size: -

cdr3_aa: CASSPYRNPRGETTSGRPYEQYF
cdr3_nt: TGTGCCAGCAGCCCTTACCGGAACCCGAGGGGGGAAACGACTAGCGGGAGGCCCTACGAGCAGTACTTC
v_call: TRBV4-2
j_call: TRBJ2-7
d_call: TRBD2
clone_size: -

cdr3_aa: CASSLAAANYNEQFF
cdr3_nt: TGCGCCAGCAGCTTGGCCGCGGCCAACTACAATGAGCAGTTCTTC
v_call: TRBV5-1
j_call: TRBJ2-1
d_call: -
clone_size: -

cdr3_aa: CSVEMASVNEQFF
cdr3_nt: TGCAGCGTTGAAATGGCTAGCGTTAATGAGCAGTTCTTC
v_call: TRBV29-1
j_call: TRBJ2-1
d_call: -
clone_size: once

cdr3_aa: CASTSGRGYNEQFF
cdr3_nt: TGTGCCAGCACTAGCGGGAGGGGATACAATGAGCAGTTCTTC
v_call: TRBV27
j_call: TRBJ2-1
d_call: TRBD2
clone_size: -

cdr3_aa: CASSLVGGGGSVRNEQFF
cdr3_nt: TGTGCCAGCAGCTTAGTAGGGGGTGGCGGGAGTGTCAGGAATGAGCAGTTCTTC
v_call: TRBV7-2
j_call: TRBJ2-1
d_call: -
clone_size: -

cdr3_aa: CASSSGTSGTYEQYF
cdr3_nt: TGTGCCAGCAGCTCCGGGACTAGCGGAACCTACGAGCAGTACTTC
v_call: TRBV5-6
j_call: TRBJ2-7
d_call: TRBD2
clone_size: -

cdr3_aa: CASSQSGGVYTQYF
cdr3_nt: TGCGCCAGCAGTCAATCGGGGGGTGTATACACCCAGTACTTC
v_call: TRBV23-1
j_call: TRBJ2-5
d_call: -
clone_size: -

cdr3_aa: CASSLEGGPQHF
cdr3_nt: TGTGCCAGCAGCTTGGAAGGAGGGCCCCAGCATTTT
v_call: TRBV5-4
j_call: TRBJ1-5
d_call: -
clone_size: -

cdr3_aa: CASSLYSSREIGNEQFF
cdr3_nt: TGTGCCAGCAGTTTGTACTCGTCGCGGGAGATCGGCAATGAGCAGTTCTTC
v_call: TRBV27
j_call: TRBJ2-1
d_call: TRBD2
clone_size: -

cdr3_aa: CASSLVPRDISGNTIYF
cdr3_nt: TGCGCCAGCAGCTTGGTGCCCAGGGATATCTCTGGAAACACCATATATTTT
v_call: TRBV5-1
j_call: TRBJ1-3
d_call: -
clone_size: -

cdr3_aa: CSVDGRNEQYF
cdr3_nt: TGCAGCGTTGATGGGAGGAACGAGCAGTACTTC
v_call: TRBV29-1
j_call: TRBJ2-7
d_call: -
clone_size: -

cdr3_aa: CASSLNSRGEQYF
cdr3_nt: TGTGCCAGCAGCTTAAATAGCCGGGGCGAGCAGTACTTC
v_call: TRBV7-3
j_call: TRBJ2-7
d_call: -
clone_size: -

cdr3_aa: CASSRIASGTSYEQYF
cdr3_nt: TGTGCCAGCAGTCGAATCGCTAGCGGGACGAGCTACGAGCAGTACTTC
v_call: TRBV2
j_call: TRBJ2-7
d_call: TRBD2
clone_size: -

cdr3_aa: CASSIGTRSSGELFF
cdr3_nt: TGTGCCAGTAGTATAGGAACTAGGTCCAGTGGGGAGCTGTTTTTT
v_call: TRBV19
j_call: TRBJ2-2
d_call: -
clone_size: -

cdr3_aa: CASSQDLFGRTSYNEQFF
cdr3_nt: TGTGCCAGCAGCCAAGATTTATTCGGGAGAACGTCCTACAATGAGCAGTTCTTC
v_call: TRBV4-2
j_call: TRBJ2-1
d_call: -
clone_size: -

cdr3_aa: CASSVESSGRRYNEQFF
cdr3_nt: TGTGCCAGCAGCGTAGAGTCTAGCGGGAGACGCTACAATGAGCAGTTCTTC
v_call: TRBV9
j_call: TRBJ2-1
d_call: TRBD2
clone_size: -

cdr3_aa: CASSIGTLSYEQYF
cdr3_nt: TGTGCCAGTAGTATTGGGACTCTATCCTACGAGCAGTACTTC
v_call: TRBV19
j_call: TRBJ2-7
d_call: -
clone_size: -

cdr3_aa: CASSQTSADYEQYF
cdr3_nt: TGTGCCAGCAGTCAGACTAGCGCTGACTACGAGCAGTACTTC
v_call: TRBV6-1
j_call: TRBJ2-7
d_call: TRBD2
clone_size: -